Presented here are 5 T cell receptor beta chains from one specimen sequenced in a study of blood T cell repertoires in COVID-19. Some clones are missing from TCRdb's copy, which holds only in-frame ones; the method was immunoSEQ multiplex PCR. The table has 95,000 to 120,000 clones, about 85% seen once. Sequencing input: peripheral blood. All receptors come from a middle-aged man with acute or convalescent COVID-19.

This rearrangement joins TRBV11-1 to TRBJ1-1; 9 bases match TRBD1. Germline V gene lookup returns CDR1 SGHAT and CDR2 FQDESV (reference sequence). After removal of 3 bases from V and 1 base from J, the junction contained 6 bases not matched to a gene. The CDR3 is made up of 16 amino acids. This CDR3 reads CASSFYRGRTNTEAFF. CDR3 nucleotide sequence: TGTGCCAGCAGCTTCTACAGGGGGCGGACGAACACTGAAGCTTTCTTT.

V is TRBV2 and J is TRBJ1-1; 7 bases map to TRBD1. CDR3 length: 12 amino acids. The V gene's germline CDR1 is SNHLY and CDR2 FYNNEI. V dropped 6 bases and J dropped 4; count of bases not matched to a gene: 2. CDR3 residues: CASRAGGTEAFF. The CDR3 coding sequence is TGTGCCAGCAGGGCAGGGGGCACTGAAGCTTTCTTT.

This chain links TRBV28 with TRBJ1-1, with TRBD1 matching over 7 bases. This CDR3 region has 14 residues. Trimming at V came to 8 bases and at J to 0 bases, leaving 6 bases not matched to a gene. Germline V gene data show CDR1 as MDHEN and CDR2 as SYDVKM. DNA for the CDR3: TGTGCCAGCTGCGCCGGGACAGTGAACACTGAAGCTTTCTTT. This sequence encodes CASCAGTVNTEAFF.

This clone was counted a few times. This chain links TRBV14 with TRBJ1-1; D may be TRBD1 (6 bases). Trimming pared 5 bases from V and 1 base from J, leaving 17 bases between. Germline lookup yields CDR1 SGHDN and CDR2 FVKESK. The CDR3 consists of 16 residues. The DNA of the CDR3 is TGTGCCAGCAGCTCCTGGCGGGGGGGCGGGAACACTGAAGCTTTCTTT. Its translation is CASSSWRGGGNTEAFF.

The rearrangement joins TRBV28 to TRBJ1-2, with D perhaps matching TRBD1 (5 bases). This CDR3 is 12 amino acids long. In germline, CDR1 is MDHEN, CDR2 SYDVKM. V lost 3 bases, J lost 7 bases, and 9 bases lay in between. CDR3: CASSFSQGGYTF. The CDR3 DNA is TGTGCCAGCAGTTTCTCCCAGGGTGGCTACACCTTC.